Listed below are T cell receptor beta chains from one sample, sequenced in a study of cytomegalovirus exposure and HLA in healthy donors. Libraries were prepared by immunoSEQ multiplex PCR; TCRdb keeps only in-frame clonotypes and omits some of them. The sample gives over 200,000 clones, 60% to 80% of which show up once; 1.5% to 2% is in the top ten. What was sequenced was PBMCs. These TCRs come from a woman in her thirties in good health and CMV-seronegative. Both conserved end residues are part of each CDR3. The order of the fields is V gene, J gene, D gene, clone size, CDR3 protein, CDR3 DNA. A D gene is named only where the DNA matches it firmly. A clone size is listed for some rows: how often the clone was seen (once, few, many), or a class if it is expanded.

TRBV19	TRBJ1-1	TRBD1	.	CASTAYGTGGGTEAFF	TGTGCCAGTACCGCTTATGGGACAGGGGGGGGTACTGAAGCTTTCTTT
TRBV11-2	TRBJ2-7	.	few	CASSLDSGLSYEQYF	TGTGCCAGCAGCTTAGATTCGGGGTTGAGCTACGAGCAGTACTTC
TRBV5-1	TRBJ2-2	TRBD1	.	CASSPGRGQGWTGELFF	TGCGCCAGCAGCCCTGGCAGGGGGCAGGGTTGGACCGGGGAGCTGTTTTTT
TRBV6-6	TRBJ2-1	TRBD1	.	CASSNRGKSYNEQFF	TGTGCCAGCAGCAACAGGGGGAAGTCCTACAATGAGCAGTTCTTC
TRBV2	TRBJ2-3	.	.	CASSEEAARGRDTQYF	TGTGCCAGCAGTGAAGAGGCAGCCAGGGGGAGGGATACGCAGTATTTT
TRBV18	TRBJ2-3	TRBD2	once	CASSPVGRESVTDTQYF	TGTGCCAGCTCACCAGTAGGGAGGGAGTCCGTGACAGATACGCAGTATTTT
TRBV5-4	TRBJ2-3	.	.	CASRSPTSPTDTQYF	TGTGCCAGCAGATCCCCGACTAGTCCCACAGATACGCAGTATTTT
TRBV7-9	TRBJ2-3	.	.	CASSSLGTQYF	TGTGCCAGCAGCTCTCTAGGTACGCAGTATTTT
TRBV7-2	TRBJ2-1	TRBD2	.	CASSSGTSGNPHNEQFF	TGTGCCAGCAGCTCCGGGACTAGCGGGAATCCCCACAATGAGCAGTTCTTC
TRBV5-1	TRBJ2-7	TRBD1	.	CASSQLGQGVSYEQYF	TGCGCCAGCAGCCAACTCGGACAGGGGGTGTCCTACGAGCAGTACTTC
TRBV6-1	TRBJ1-4	TRBD1	.	CASNGRDSNNEKLFF	TGTGCCAGCAACGGCCGGGACAGTAACAATGAAAAACTGTTTTTT
TRBV10-1	TRBJ2-2	TRBD2	.	CASSDAPGLAGFTGELFF	TGCGCCAGCAGTGACGCCCCGGGACTAGCGGGATTCACCGGGGAGCTGTTTTTT
TRBV6-5	TRBJ2-7	.	.	CASRDRTLEQYF	TGTGCCAGCAGGGACAGAACTCTCGAGCAGTACTTC
TRBV5-8	TRBJ2-3	TRBD2	.	CASSVGLAGNTQYF	TGTGCCAGCAGCGTCGGACTAGCGGGGAATACGCAGTATTTT
TRBV29-1	TRBJ2-1	TRBD1	.	CSGRDRASYEQFF	TGCAGCGGCCGGGACAGGGCCTCCTACGAGCAGTTCTTC
TRBV11-3	TRBJ1-2	.	once	CASSPGENYGYTF	TGTGCCAGCAGTCCAGGGGAAAACTATGGCTACACCTTC
TRBV5-1	TRBJ1-2	.	once	CASSDSRVLGYGYTF	TGCGCCAGCAGCGACAGCCGGGTCTTGGGCTATGGCTACACCTTC
TRBV6-1	TRBJ1-2	.	.	CASSEGALRRGYTF	TGTGCCAGCAGTGAAGGGGCTTTAAGGCGTGGCTACACCTTC
TRBV27	TRBJ2-3	TRBD1	.	CASLRTGIFTDTQYF	TGTGCCAGCCTTCGGACAGGGATCTTCACAGATACGCAGTATTTT
TRBV30	TRBJ1-5	.	.	CAWSEGASQNQPQHF	TGTGCCTGGAGTGAAGGGGCCAGCCAGAATCAGCCCCAGCATTTT
TRBV6-5	TRBJ1-5	.	.	CASSYGGRDNQPQHF	TGTGCCAGCAGTTACGGGGGGAGGGACAATCAGCCCCAGCATTTT
TRBV19	TRBJ2-3	TRBD1	few	CASKGQDRTDTQYF	TGTGCCAGTAAAGGACAGGACCGCACAGATACGCAGTATTTT
TRBV11-2	TRBJ2-2	.	.	CASSTGTNTGELFF	TGTGCCAGCAGCACCGGGACAAACACCGGGGAGCTGTTTTTT
TRBV7-9	TRBJ1-1	.	.	CASNPGQNTEAFF	TGTGCCAGCAACCCGGGACAGAACACTGAAGCTTTCTTT
TRBV7-9	TRBJ2-7	.	.	CASRSKGDEQYF	TGTGCCAGCAGATCAAAAGGGGACGAGCAGTACTTC
TRBV6-5	TRBJ1-2	.	.	CASSYSLRGGYTF	TGTGCCAGCAGTTACTCCCTAAGGGGTGGCTACACCTTC
TRBV9	TRBJ2-7	.	.	CASSVGGQYYEQYF	TGTGCCAGCAGCGTAGGTGGACAGTACTACGAGCAGTACTTC
TRBV5-4	TRBJ2-5	TRBD1	once	CASSLLTGVETQYF	TGTGCCAGCAGCCTCCTGACAGGGGTAGAGACCCAGTACTTC
TRBV2	TRBJ2-1	TRBD1	.	CASSESRTGGEQFF	TGTGCCAGCAGTGAAAGTCGGACAGGGGGTGAGCAGTTCTTC
TRBV29-1	TRBJ1-5	TRBD1	.	CSAVTGANSNQPQHF	TGCAGCGCCGTAACAGGGGCAAATAGCAATCAGCCCCAGCATTTT
TRBV5-6	TRBJ1-5	TRBD1	once	CASSGYLDRGDQPQHF	TGTGCCAGCAGCGGGTACCTCGACAGGGGCGATCAGCCCCAGCATTTT
TRBV5-5	TRBJ2-7	TRBD2	.	CASSSGTSSYEQYF	TGTGCCAGCAGCTCCGGGACTAGCTCCTACGAGCAGTACTTC
TRBV5-4	TRBJ2-7	.	.	CASSLAGGEYEQYF	TGTGCCAGCAGCTTGGCGGGGGGCGAATACGAGCAGTACTTC
TRBV7-8	TRBJ1-1	.	.	CASSVKNTEAFF	TGTGCCAGCAGTGTAAAGAACACTGAAGCTTTCTTT
TRBV2	TRBJ1-2	TRBD1	.	CASSGGDRAWGYTF	TGTGCCAGCAGTGGGGGAGACAGGGCCTGGGGCTACACCTTC
TRBV10-3	TRBJ1-1	.	once	CATTRGTEAFF	TGTGCCACCACCCGGGGCACTGAAGCTTTCTTT
TRBV6-4	TRBJ2-5	.	once	CASSDTGHQQETQYF	TGTGCCAGCAGTGACACTGGGCACCAGCAAGAGACCCAGTACTTC
TRBV30	TRBJ2-5	.	few	CAWSVETGRRVTQYF	TGTGCCTGGAGTGTGGAGACAGGGAGGCGGGTGACCCAGTACTTC
TRBV2	TRBJ2-6	.	few	CASSPGQPGANVLTF	TGTGCCAGCAGTCCGGGACAACCTGGGGCCAACGTCCTGACTTTC
TRBV19	TRBJ2-6	.	.	CASNPVVKVGGSGANVLTF	TGTGCCAGTAACCCCGTGGTGAAGGTCGGAGGCTCTGGGGCCAACGTCCTGACTTTC
TRBV5-4	TRBJ1-1	.	.	CASSLAGGNAEAFF	TGTGCCAGCAGCTTGGCCGGGGGGAACGCTGAAGCTTTCTTT
TRBV6-1	TRBJ2-4	TRBD2	.	CASSAPGLAGIAKNIQYF	TGTGCCAGCAGTGCCCCGGGACTAGCGGGAATAGCCAAAAACATTCAGTACTTC
TRBV6-1	TRBJ1-3	.	once	CASLAFLSGNTIYF	TGTGCCAGCCTAGCCTTTCTCTCTGGAAACACCATATATTTT
TRBV27	TRBJ2-1	.	.	CASSLTVSGNEQFF	TGTGCCAGCAGTTTAACAGTTAGTGGCAATGAGCAGTTCTTC
TRBV30	TRBJ2-2	TRBD1	few	CAWSTDRGTGELFF	TGTGCCTGGAGTACTGACAGGGGCACCGGGGAGCTGTTTTTT
TRBV5-6	TRBJ2-7	.	.	CASSYRRTDSYEQYF	TGTGCCAGCAGCTATAGAAGGACAGATTCCTACGAGCAGTACTTC
TRBV7-8	TRBJ2-3	TRBD2	.	CASSGWASGGADTQYF	TGTGCCAGCAGCGGATGGGCTAGCGGGGGTGCAGATACGCAGTATTTT
TRBV19	TRBJ2-7	TRBD1	.	CASSTWTGGSYEQYF	TGTGCCAGTAGTACCTGGACAGGGGGATCGTACGAGCAGTACTTC
TRBV6-1	TRBJ1-5	.	few	CASSTGRIQPQHF	TGTGCCAGCAGTACAGGACGGATTCAGCCCCAGCATTTT
TRBV4-2	TRBJ2-3	TRBD2	.	CASSQVPASGTADTQYF	TGTGCCAGCAGCCAAGTTCCGGCTAGCGGGACCGCAGATACGCAGTATTTT
TRBV4-1	TRBJ1-1	TRBD1	few	CASSQEQGSTEAFF	TGCGCCAGCAGCCAGGAACAGGGGAGCACTGAAGCTTTCTTT
TRBV29-1	TRBJ2-2	TRBD2	few	CSVEEAGGNTGELFF	TGCAGCGTTGAAGAAGCGGGGGGGAACACCGGGGAGCTGTTTTTT
TRBV4-2	TRBJ2-3	TRBD2	.	CASSLSGTSGGGDTQYF	TGTGCCAGCAGCCTTTCCGGGACTAGCGGGGGGGGAGATACGCAGTATTTT
TRBV6-1	TRBJ2-7	.	.	CATLDAAGPPSERYF	TGTGCCACCCTCGACGCCGCGGGGCCCCCCAGCGAGCGGTACTTC
TRBV19	TRBJ2-1	.	.	CASKAGLYNEQFF	TGTGCCAGTAAAGCCGGTTTATACAATGAGCAGTTCTTC
TRBV28	TRBJ1-2	TRBD1	once	CASSSMGQGNYGYTF	TGTGCCAGCAGTTCCATGGGACAGGGTAACTATGGCTACACCTTC
TRBV19	TRBJ1-3	TRBD1	few	CASSRDRATGNTIYF	TGTGCCAGTAGTCGCGACAGGGCCACTGGAAACACCATATATTTT
TRBV4-1	TRBJ2-5	.	.	CASSQNSPETQYF	TGCGCCAGCAGCCAAAATTCCCCGGAGACCCAGTACTTC